These 21 T cell receptor beta chains came from one sample sequenced in a study of cytomegalovirus exposure and HLA in healthy donors. The repertoire was sequenced with immunoSEQ multiplex PCR; TCRdb's copy has only in-frame clones and lacks some. The sample gives over 200,000 clones, around 86% of which show up once; 2% is in the top ten. The sequenced material came from PBMCs. The receptors were gathered from a young woman in good health and CMV-seropositive.

V and J are TRBV27 and TRBJ2-7, with TRBD2 matching 14 bases. The CDR3 is 17 amino acids. Trimming took 0 bases from V and 2 from J; bases not matched to a gene: 3. Looked up from germline, CDR1 is MNHEY and CDR2 is SMNVEV (reference sequence). The CDR3 DNA sequence: TGTGCCAGCAGTTTATCCGGACTAGCGGGAGGCGCCTACGAGCAGTACTTC. Translated: CASSLSGLAGGAYEQYF.

The chain combines TRBV6-5 with TRBJ2-7; TRBD2 matches 12 bases. Trimming at V came to 8 bases and at J to 3 bases, leaving 2 bases not matched to a gene. Per the germline V gene, CDR1 is MNHEY and CDR2 is SVGAGI. This CDR3 comprises 13 residues. CDR3: CASGTSGYYEQYF. In nucleotides, the CDR3 is TGTGCCAGCGGGACTAGCGGGTACTACGAGCAGTACTTC.

This clone was seen once. The rearrangement links TRBV6-5 to TRBJ2-7; 7 positions agree with TRBD2. This CDR3 contains 16 residues. The junction had 7 bases not matched to a gene; V was cut back by 2 bases and J by 0 bases. The V gene's germline CDR1 is MNHEY and CDR2 SVGAGI. CDR3 DNA: TGTGCCAGCAGTTACGAGACGGGAGGTCCCTCCTACGAGCAGTACTTC. This gives the protein CASSYETGGPSYEQYF.

J is TRBJ2-3 and V is TRBV9, with 7 bases lining up with TRBD2. Germline V gene lookup returns CDR1 SGDLS and CDR2 YYNGEE. The junction had 4 bases not matched to a gene; V was cut back by 0 bases and J by 6 bases. The CDR3 runs 14 residues. CDR3 region: CASSVVWGGDTQYF. The CDR3 nucleotides are TGTGCCAGCAGCGTAGTGTGGGGAGGGGATACGCAGTATTTT. The variable domain in full, completed from reference TRBV9 and TRBJ2-3, reads DSGVTQTPKHLITATGQRVTLRCSPRSGDLSVYWYQQSLDQGLQFLIQYYNGEERAKGNILERFSAQQFPDLHSELNLSSLELGDSALYFCASSVVWGGDTQYFGPGTRLTVL.

In its sample, this clone was seen once. This sequence joins TRBV27 and TRBJ2-1, with 8 bases fitting TRBD1. CDR1 and CDR2 (germline): MNHEY, SMNVEV (reference sequence). V lost 2 bases to trimming and J lost 7 bases; unmatched junction nucleotides: 7. This CDR3 spans 15 amino acids. This CDR3 reads CASSLGQGAQNEQFF. Written as DNA, the CDR3 is TGTGCCAGCAGTTTAGGGCAGGGGGCACAAAATGAGCAGTTCTTC.

The rearrangement uses TRBV5-1 and TRBJ2-3, with TRBD2 matching 11 bases. The CDR3 is made up of 18 amino acids. Per the germline V gene, CDR1 is SGHRS and CDR2 is YFSETQ. Trimming at V came to 3 bases and at J to 0 bases, leaving 9 bases not matched to a gene. The CDR3: CASSSTSGGSTSTDTQYF. In nucleotides, the CDR3 is TGCGCCAGCAGCTCAACTAGCGGGGGATCCACTAGCACAGATACGCAGTATTTT. Full variable domain (outside the CDR3, taken from reference TRBV5-1 and TRBJ2-3): KAGVTQTPRYLIKTRGQQVTLSCSPISGHRSVSWYQQTPGQGLQFLFEYFSETQRNKGNFPGRFSGRQFSNSRSEMNVSTLELGDSALYLCASSSTSGGSTSTDTQYFGPGTRLTVL.

The chain joins TRBV6-1 to TRBJ2-5; possibly TRBD1 for D (6 bases). Trimming cost V 6 bases and J 1 base, with 9 bases left between them. This CDR3 comprises 13 residues. Germline loops: CDR1 MNHNS, CDR2 SASEGT. CDR3 nucleotides: TGTGCCAGCAGACCGGACAGCCAAGAGACCCAGTACTTC. Protein: CASRPDSQETQYF.

The rearrangement uses TRBV18 and TRBJ1-1, with D uncertain. The CDR3 is 14 residues long. CDR1 and CDR2 (germline): KGHSH, LQKENI. Trimming removed 3 bases from V and 0 bases from J, with 8 bases in between. CDR3 loop: CASSPGNVNTEAFF. CDR3 nucleotide sequence: TGTGCCAGCTCACCCGGTAACGTGAACACTGAAGCTTTCTTT.

The chain employs TRBV5-4 and TRBJ1-2, with D possibly TRBD1 on 5 matching bases. V was clipped by 3 bases and J by 8 bases, with 14 bases between them. The length of the CDR3 is 13 residues. CDR1 is SGHNT and CDR2 is YYREEE in the germline V gene (reference sequence). As DNA, the CDR3 is TGTGCCAGCAGCTCGGCGACAGACTTCGGCTACACCTTC. Protein: CASSSATDFGYTF.

The chain has TRBV29-1 and TRBJ1-1, with TRBD1 identical over 8 bases. V shed 5 bases and J 0 bases; nucleotides not matched to a gene: 2. The CDR3 is made up of 13 amino acids. The germline gives CDR1 SQVTM, CDR2 ANQGSEA. The CDR3 is CSVPGQVNTEAFF. CDR3 sequence (DNA): TGCAGCGTTCCGGGACAGGTGAACACTGAAGCTTTCTTT.

The table lists this clone with a count of one. This CDR3 is CASSFARGRAGNTIYF. The CDR3 bases are TGTGCCAGCAGTTTCGCTAGGGGGCGCGCGGGAAACACCATATATTTT. This rearrangement joins TRBV2 to TRBJ1-3; 7 bases are shared with TRBD1. The CDR3 covers 16 residues. The J segment lost 4 bases and the V segment lost 5 bases, leaving 11 bases of the junction unmatched. Per germline, CDR1 SNHLY and CDR2 FYNNEI.

The chain recombines TRBV19 with TRBJ2-7, with D perhaps matching TRBD1 (6 bases). CDR1 is LNHDA and CDR2 is SQIVND in the germline V gene (reference sequence). The germline V and J ends were trimmed by 7 bases and 3 bases, with 13 bases remaining between them. The CDR3 is 13 amino acids. The CDR3 sequence: CASKFSGDYEQYF. The DNA of the CDR3 is TGTGCCAGTAAGTTCTCAGGGGACTACGAGCAGTACTTC.

This chain connects TRBV5-8 to TRBJ1-2; 7 bases align to TRBD1. This CDR3 is built from 15 residues. J gave up 1 base and V 2 bases, and 5 bases lay outside the gene matches. Germline CDR1 SGHTS, CDR2 YDEGEE. The CDR3 is CASSLTGTVNYGYTF. CDR3 nucleotides: TGTGCCAGCAGCTTAACCGGGACAGTTAACTATGGCTACACCTTC.

V gene TRBV28 combines with J gene TRBJ2-2, with 8 bases lining up with TRBD1. CDR3 length: 14 amino acids. Trimming took 7 bases from V and 7 from J; bases not matched to a gene: 8. Germline values: CDR1 MDHEN, CDR2 SYDVKM. The CDR3 reads CASTLQGAGGELFF. The DNA for the CDR3 is TGTGCCAGCACCTTGCAGGGGGCTGGCGGGGAGCTGTTTTTT.

In this sample, this clone turned up a few times. The chain is built from TRBV5-1 and TRBJ2-7, with unresolved D. Per germline, CDR1 SGHRS and CDR2 YFSETQ. V lost 2 bases to trimming and J lost 0 bases, with 9 bases between them. The CDR3 is 14 residues long. In DNA, the CDR3 is TGCGCCAGCAGCTTCGCAGTGAACTCCTACGAGCAGTACTTC. Translation: CASSFAVNSYEQYF. Drawing the rest from reference TRBV5-1 and TRBJ2-7, the complete variable domain is KAGVTQTPRYLIKTRGQQVTLSCSPISGHRSVSWYQQTPGQGLQFLFEYFSETQRNKGNFPGRFSGRQFSNSRSEMNVSTLELGDSALYLCASSFAVNSYEQYFGPGTRLTVT.

The chain employs TRBV7-9 and TRBJ1-4, with 10 nucleotides matching TRBD1. Germline V gene data show CDR1 as SEHNR and CDR2 as FQNEAQ (reference sequence). V lost 2 bases and J lost 6; bases outside the gene matches: 3. This CDR3 region has 15 residues. DNA of the CDR3: TGTGCCAGCAGCTTATCGGGACAGGGGTATGAAAAACTGTTTTTT. Amino acids: CASSLSGQGYEKLFF.

This clone was counted only a few times. The chain links TRBV2 to TRBJ2-7; possible D gene TRBD1, 5 bases. V lost 11 bases to trimming and J lost 5 bases, with 25 bases between them. Germline CDR1 is SNHLY and CDR2 is FYNNEI. This CDR3 is built from 15 residues. DNA for the CDR3: TGTGCCCGACAGCTCCAGGACACGTCGGATGACGAGCAGTACTTC. It specifies CARQLQDTSDDEQYF.

A single count supports this clone. J is TRBJ1-2 and V is TRBV30; the D gene is possibly TRBD1 (5 bases). Germline CDR1 is GTSNPN and CDR2 is SVGIG (reference sequence). V was shortened by 0 bases and J by 8 bases, with 13 bases between the two germline ends. CDR3 length: 13 amino acids. The CDR3 DNA reads as TGTGCCTGGAGTGTATCGACAGTGCGGGGCTACACCTTC. It encodes CAWSVSTVRGYTF.

This chain joins TRBV27 and TRBJ2-7, with TRBD2 matching over 8 bases. This CDR3 comprises 16 residues. Trimming took 3 bases from V and 5 from J; bases not matched to a gene: 12. Germline CDR1 is MNHEY and CDR2 is SMNVEV (reference sequence). The chain's CDR3 is CASSLISGNIPNEQYF. In DNA form, the CDR3 reads TGTGCCAGCAGTTTGATTAGCGGGAATATCCCCAACGAGCAGTACTTC.

The V call is TRBV5-8, the J call TRBJ2-7; TRBD2 is a possible D gene (6 bases). The V gene's germline CDR1 is SGHTS and CDR2 YDEGEE. The CDR3 is 14 amino acids. The ends were cut back, 1 base at V and 5 bases at J, with 13 bases in the middle. This chain's CDR3 is CASSLKRGGHEQYF. DNA for the CDR3: TGTGCCAGCAGCTTGAAAAGGGGAGGCCACGAGCAGTACTTC.

The sample holds one count of this clone. The chain couples TRBV10-3 to TRBJ2-7; D might be TRBD2 (6 bases). Between the trimmed V and J ends, which lost 3 bases and 4 bases, there was a span of 13 bases. Germline-derived CDR1 and CDR2 are ENHRY and SYGVKD. This CDR3 comprises 14 residues. CDR3 sequence (DNA): TGTGCCATCAGTGATCGGCGGGATATGTACGAGCAGTACTTC. Translating gives CAISDRRDMYEQYF.